A single sample gave rise to the 21 T cell receptor beta chains below, sequenced in a study of blood T cell repertoires in COVID-19. TCRdb's copy holds only in-frame clones and misses some; the assay was immunoSEQ multiplex PCR. This repertoire shows about 300,000 clones, roughly 85% found once; its top ten account for 2% to 3%. Sequenced input: PBMCs or T cells enriched from blood (not recorded which). The receptors were sampled from a woman in her forties or fifties who had recovered from COVID-19.

The V and J genes are TRBV7-9 and TRBJ2-1; 7 nucleotides align to TRBD2. The V and J ends lost 1 base and 2 bases, in that order; junction bases with no gene match: 2. The germline V gene has CDR1 SEHNR and CDR2 FQNEAQ (reference sequence). The CDR3 is 15 amino acids. The CDR3 nucleotides are TGTGCCAGCAGCTTAGACGCGGGGGCCTACAATGAGCAGTTCTTC. It is translated as CASSLDAGAYNEQFF.

This chain joins TRBV5-1 and TRBJ1-3; a weak D match, TRBD1 (5 bases). Per germline, CDR1 SGHRS and CDR2 YFSETQ. This CDR3 contains 18 residues. The V end lost 0 bases, the J end lost 0 bases, and 16 bases lay between the germline ends. The CDR3 sequence is CASSLEGGAGSSGNTIYF. CDR3 DNA sequence: TGCGCCAGCAGCTTGGAAGGTGGGGCAGGATCCTCTGGAAACACCATATATTTT.

The rearrangement joins TRBV5-1 to TRBJ2-7; D uncertain. Germline lookup yields CDR1 SGHRS and CDR2 YFSETQ. The CDR3 totals 13 residues. Trimming shortened V by 9 bases and J by 0 bases, and 13 bases separated the two germline ends. The CDR3 DNA reads TGCGCCAACCTAGACTGCTACTCCTACGAGCAGTACTTC. Encoded protein: CANLDCYSYEQYF.

The rearrangement links TRBV4-1 to TRBJ1-1; perhaps TRBD1 as D (5 bases). Trimming cost V 3 bases and J 1 base, with 6 bases left between them. The CDR3 sequence is 13 residues long. Germline V CDR1 and CDR2: MGHRA, YSYEKL. In DNA form, the CDR3 reads TGCGCCAGCAGCCAGACAGAGAACACTGAAGCTTTCTTT. As protein: CASSQTENTEAFF.

The chain links TRBV2 to TRBJ1-1; D is undetermined. The CDR3 runs to 15 residues. V lost 6 bases, J lost 2 bases, and 16 bases lay in between. The germline gives CDR1 SNHLY, CDR2 FYNNEI. The CDR3, as DNA: TGTGCCAGCAGGAACGAAGGACTGATCAACACTGAAGCTTTCTTT. Its protein is CASRNEGLINTEAFF.

The chain is built from TRBV2 and TRBJ2-1; the D is unclear. The length of the CDR3 is 14 residues. CDR1 is SNHLY and CDR2 is FYNNEI in the germline V gene. Trimming left V 5 bases short and J 5 bases short, with 13 bases between. The CDR3 region has the DNA TGTGCCAGCAGTAACCGGTACAGCAACAATGAGCAGTTCTTC. It yields the protein CASSNRYSNNEQFF.

V gene TRBV11-3 combines with J gene TRBJ2-3; 7 nucleotides match TRBD2. Germline V lookup: CDR1 SGHNT, CDR2 YENEEA. The CDR3 loop spans 14 amino acids. V was clipped by 2 bases and J by 3 bases; unmatched bases: 2. The CDR3 protein is CASSLSGTTDTQYF. CDR3 nucleotides: TGTGCCAGCAGCTTAAGCGGGACGACAGATACGCAGTATTTT.

The chain carries TRBV5-6 and TRBJ1-2; 8 nucleotides align to TRBD1. Germline lookup yields CDR1 SGHDT and CDR2 YYEEEE. The CDR3 covers 14 residues. J lost 4 bases, V lost 5 bases, and 7 bases had no gene match. The CDR3 region has the DNA TGTGCCAGCAGAAGTACAGGGGGACTCTATGGCTACACCTTC. Its protein product is CASRSTGGLYGYTF.

The chain combines TRBV10-2 with TRBJ2-7, with 8 bases lining up with TRBD2. V was pared by 4 bases and J by 5 bases, with 16 bases of the junction left unmatched. CDR3 length: 17 amino acids. CDR1 and CDR2 from the germline V gene are WSHSY and SAAADI. The chain's CDR3 is CASSAPGGIILFHEQYF. For the CDR3, the DNA is TGCGCCAGCAGTGCCCCGGGGGGGATCATCCTTTTCCACGAGCAGTACTTC.

The chain uses TRBV5-8 and TRBJ2-1, with 8 nucleotides matching TRBD1. Germline CDR1 SGHTS, CDR2 YDEGEE. The CDR3 runs to 14 residues. J lost 4 bases, V lost 6 bases, and 6 bases had no gene match. The CDR3 DNA reads as TGTGCCAGCAACTGGAGGGACAGGTACAATGAGCAGTTCTTC. Its protein product is CASNWRDRYNEQFF.

This chain uses TRBV18 with TRBJ1-5, with TRBD1 identical over 12 bases. V gave up 5 bases and J gave up 6 bases; unmatched junction bases: 5. The CDR3 is 15 residues long. Germline V lookup: CDR1 KGHSH, CDR2 LQKENI. CDR3 in DNA: TGTGCCAGCTCAACCGGGACAGGGGGCTTTCAGCCCCAGCATTTT. Its translation: CASSTGTGGFQPQHF. The full variable domain, its missing parts supplied by reference TRBV18 and TRBJ1-5, is NAGVMQNPRHLVRRRGQEARLRCSPMKGHSHVYWYRQLPEEGLKFMVYLQKENIIDESGMPKERFSAEFPKEGPSILRIQQVVRGDSAAYFCASSTGTGGFQPQHFGDGTRLSIL.

This rearrangement joins TRBV30 to TRBJ1-1, with 7 bases matching TRBD1. Germline assignment: CDR1 GTSNPN and CDR2 SVGIG (reference sequence). Trimming at V came to 0 bases and at J to 11 bases, leaving 15 bases not matched to a gene. The CDR3 is 15 residues long. In DNA, the CDR3 is TGTGCCTGGAGTGTACGGAAGACAGGGTCAAAGACGGCTTTCTTT. This sequence encodes CAWSVRKTGSKTAFF.

Regarding this clone: Within the sample, other DNA sequences also encode this same CDR3. The V and J genes are TRBV9 and TRBJ2-3, with 13 bases fitting TRBD2. The CDR3 sequence is 17 residues long. The trim removed 3 bases at V and 1 base at J, leaving 5 bases unmatched. In germline, CDR1 is SGDLS, CDR2 YYNGEE. CDR3 sequence: CASSARTSGSGTDTQYF. CDR3 nucleotides: TGTGCCAGCAGCGCGAGGACTAGCGGGAGTGGCACAGATACGCAGTATTTT.

The rearrangement joins TRBV10-1 to TRBJ1-1, with 9 bases aligning to TRBD1. Germline CDR1 is WNHNN and CDR2 is SYGVQD (reference sequence). V was pared by 11 bases and J by 1 base, with 11 bases of the junction left unmatched. The CDR3 spans 15 residues. The CDR3 DNA reads as TGCGCCCTGGCGGGGGACAGGGAGGAGAACACTGAAGCTTTCTTT. This encodes CALAGDREENTEAFF.

The chain couples TRBV5-1 to TRBJ1-1; TRBD1 agrees at 7 bases. V dropped 4 bases and J dropped 4; count of bases not matched to a gene: 7. Germline V CDR1 and CDR2: SGHRS, YFSETQ. CDR3 size: 14 residues. This chain's CDR3 is CASSVDRRATEAFF. The CDR3 coding sequence is TGCGCCAGCAGCGTGGACAGGAGGGCCACTGAAGCTTTCTTT. The whole variable domain, filled in from reference TRBV5-1 and TRBJ1-1, reads KAGVTQTPRYLIKTRGQQVTLSCSPISGHRSVSWYQQTPGQGLQFLFEYFSETQRNKGNFPGRFSGRQFSNSRSEMNVSTLELGDSALYLCASSVDRRATEAFFGQGTRLTVV.

The chain is built from TRBV18 and TRBJ1-3, with D unclear. Germline CDR1 and CDR2: KGHSH and LQKENI. CDR3 length: 14 residues. Trimming shortened V by 5 bases and J by 2 bases, and 10 bases separated the two germline ends. The CDR3 region is CASSSGVPGNTIYF. The DNA for the CDR3 is TGTGCCAGCTCATCGGGTGTACCTGGAAACACCATATATTTT. Looking up the rest from reference TRBV18 and TRBJ1-3 gives the full variable domain: NAGVMQNPRHLVRRRGQEARLRCSPMKGHSHVYWYRQLPEEGLKFMVYLQKENIIDESGMPKERFSAEFPKEGPSILRIQQVVRGDSAAYFCASSSGVPGNTIYFGEGSWLTVV.

The rearrangement links TRBV7-2 to TRBJ2-7, with 9 bases lining up with TRBD1. With 3 bases clipped from V and 5 bases from J, the junction kept 8 bases outside the gene matches. Germline assignment: CDR1 SGHTA and CDR2 FQGNSA. This CDR3 has 15 amino acids. The CDR3 DNA reads as TGTGCCAGCAGCTTTCACCGGGACAGGGATCACGAGCAGTACTTC. Residues: CASSFHRDRDHEQYF.

The chain couples TRBV6-6 to TRBJ1-1; D might be TRBD1 (6 bases). The V and J ends lost 5 bases and 6 bases respectively, with 13 bases between them. The CDR3 has 13 amino acids. Germline CDR1 and CDR2: MNHNY and SVGAGI (reference sequence). The CDR3, as DNA: TGTGCCAGCAGTCCACAGGGAGGGGCTGAAGCTTTCTTT. Its protein is CASSPQGGAEAFF.

The CDR3 bases are TGTGCCTGGAGGGGTGGAGGGGGCGGTAATGAAAAACTGTTTTTT. Amino acid sequence: CAWRGGGGGNEKLFF. This sequence joins TRBV30 and TRBJ1-4, with 7 bases aligning to TRBD1. V was pared by 3 bases and J by 4 bases, with 8 bases of the junction left unmatched. This CDR3 is built from 15 residues. In germline, CDR1 is GTSNPN, CDR2 SVGIG (reference sequence).

V and J are TRBV12-3 or TRBV12-4 and TRBJ1-6; D remains unclear. The CDR3 is 12 amino acids. The V end lost 6 bases, the J end lost 9 bases, and 9 bases lay between the germline ends. This CDR3 reads CASRTRGSPLHF. The CDR3 bases are TGTGCCAGCAGGACTCGAGGTTCACCCCTCCACTTT.

V is TRBV2 and J is TRBJ2-7, with 7 bases that match TRBD2. V shed 5 bases and J 3 bases; nucleotides not matched to a gene: 7. CDR3 length: 14 residues. Germline-derived CDR1 and CDR2 are SNHLY and FYNNEI. CDR3 residues: CASSSGTTIYEQYF. CDR3 DNA: TGTGCCAGCAGTTCCGGGACTACCATCTACGAGCAGTACTTC.